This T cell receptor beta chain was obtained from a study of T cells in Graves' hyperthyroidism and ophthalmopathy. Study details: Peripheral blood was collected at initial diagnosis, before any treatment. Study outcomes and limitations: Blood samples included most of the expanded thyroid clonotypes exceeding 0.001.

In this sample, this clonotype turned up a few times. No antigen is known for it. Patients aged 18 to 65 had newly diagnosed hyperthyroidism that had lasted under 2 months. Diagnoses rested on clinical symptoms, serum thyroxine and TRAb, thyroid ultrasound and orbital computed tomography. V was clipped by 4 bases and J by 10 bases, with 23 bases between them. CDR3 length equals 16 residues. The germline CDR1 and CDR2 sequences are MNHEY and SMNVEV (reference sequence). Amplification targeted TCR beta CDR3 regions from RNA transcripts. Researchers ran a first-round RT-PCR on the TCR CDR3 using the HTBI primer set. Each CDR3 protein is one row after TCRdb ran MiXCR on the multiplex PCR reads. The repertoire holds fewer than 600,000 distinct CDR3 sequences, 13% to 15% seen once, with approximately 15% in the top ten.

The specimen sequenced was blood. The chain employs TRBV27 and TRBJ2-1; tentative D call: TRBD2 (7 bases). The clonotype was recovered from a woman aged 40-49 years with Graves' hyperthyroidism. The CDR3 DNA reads TGTGCCAGCAGTTCCCTTCGGGGGAGGGGGGCAAACGAGCAGTTCTTC. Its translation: CASSSLRGRGANEQFF.